This T cell receptor (beta chain) originates from a study of blood T cell repertoires in COVID-19. Study context: Material from acute and convalescent COVID-19 was sourced from the United States, Italy and Spain. T cells, B-cell-depleted T cells, or PBMCs provided the cDNA or gDNA that served as material.

As handled by the study authors: For nucleated cells, counts were estimated from reference gene primer amplification. Profiling relied on immunoSEQ multiplex PCR, and the TCRdb table lists in-frame clones only, not all of them. V and J calls and clone size are given by that table; D and trimming were obtained from the DNA. Of fewer than 250,000 clones detected, around nine tenths appear once; the ten largest clones hold approximately 1.5%. V gave up 2 bases and J gave up 6 bases, with 13 bases separating them. The germline V gene encodes CDR1 SGHTA and CDR2 FQGTGA. This CDR3 is built from 14 residues.

The receptor's source is a woman aged 55-69 years who had recovered from COVID-19. The sequenced material came from peripheral blood. This chain connects TRBV7-3 to TRBJ1-1; D may be TRBD1 (5 bases). CDR3 nucleotides: TGTGCCAGCAGCTTAGGGGCGCCGGGGGCTGAAGCTTTCTTT. Translated, it gives CASSLGAPGAEAFF.